This TCR beta chain was observed in a study of T cells expressing NK-cell markers. This CDR3 contains 13 residues. Germline CDR1 SEHNR, CDR2 FQNEAQ (reference sequence). One entry per CDR3 protein, without DNA, is what TCRdb gives after re-calling the 5' RACE reads. This table holds roughly 350,000 distinct CDR3 sequences. The source of this sequence is a man aged 18 to 69 in good health. The chain recombines TRBV7-9 with TRBJ1-1. Sequencing used blood T cells: a sorted CD56 or NKG2C T cell subset, CD4+ or CD8+ T cells, or bulk PBMC T cells (not recorded which). The CDR3: CASSSTISAEAFF.